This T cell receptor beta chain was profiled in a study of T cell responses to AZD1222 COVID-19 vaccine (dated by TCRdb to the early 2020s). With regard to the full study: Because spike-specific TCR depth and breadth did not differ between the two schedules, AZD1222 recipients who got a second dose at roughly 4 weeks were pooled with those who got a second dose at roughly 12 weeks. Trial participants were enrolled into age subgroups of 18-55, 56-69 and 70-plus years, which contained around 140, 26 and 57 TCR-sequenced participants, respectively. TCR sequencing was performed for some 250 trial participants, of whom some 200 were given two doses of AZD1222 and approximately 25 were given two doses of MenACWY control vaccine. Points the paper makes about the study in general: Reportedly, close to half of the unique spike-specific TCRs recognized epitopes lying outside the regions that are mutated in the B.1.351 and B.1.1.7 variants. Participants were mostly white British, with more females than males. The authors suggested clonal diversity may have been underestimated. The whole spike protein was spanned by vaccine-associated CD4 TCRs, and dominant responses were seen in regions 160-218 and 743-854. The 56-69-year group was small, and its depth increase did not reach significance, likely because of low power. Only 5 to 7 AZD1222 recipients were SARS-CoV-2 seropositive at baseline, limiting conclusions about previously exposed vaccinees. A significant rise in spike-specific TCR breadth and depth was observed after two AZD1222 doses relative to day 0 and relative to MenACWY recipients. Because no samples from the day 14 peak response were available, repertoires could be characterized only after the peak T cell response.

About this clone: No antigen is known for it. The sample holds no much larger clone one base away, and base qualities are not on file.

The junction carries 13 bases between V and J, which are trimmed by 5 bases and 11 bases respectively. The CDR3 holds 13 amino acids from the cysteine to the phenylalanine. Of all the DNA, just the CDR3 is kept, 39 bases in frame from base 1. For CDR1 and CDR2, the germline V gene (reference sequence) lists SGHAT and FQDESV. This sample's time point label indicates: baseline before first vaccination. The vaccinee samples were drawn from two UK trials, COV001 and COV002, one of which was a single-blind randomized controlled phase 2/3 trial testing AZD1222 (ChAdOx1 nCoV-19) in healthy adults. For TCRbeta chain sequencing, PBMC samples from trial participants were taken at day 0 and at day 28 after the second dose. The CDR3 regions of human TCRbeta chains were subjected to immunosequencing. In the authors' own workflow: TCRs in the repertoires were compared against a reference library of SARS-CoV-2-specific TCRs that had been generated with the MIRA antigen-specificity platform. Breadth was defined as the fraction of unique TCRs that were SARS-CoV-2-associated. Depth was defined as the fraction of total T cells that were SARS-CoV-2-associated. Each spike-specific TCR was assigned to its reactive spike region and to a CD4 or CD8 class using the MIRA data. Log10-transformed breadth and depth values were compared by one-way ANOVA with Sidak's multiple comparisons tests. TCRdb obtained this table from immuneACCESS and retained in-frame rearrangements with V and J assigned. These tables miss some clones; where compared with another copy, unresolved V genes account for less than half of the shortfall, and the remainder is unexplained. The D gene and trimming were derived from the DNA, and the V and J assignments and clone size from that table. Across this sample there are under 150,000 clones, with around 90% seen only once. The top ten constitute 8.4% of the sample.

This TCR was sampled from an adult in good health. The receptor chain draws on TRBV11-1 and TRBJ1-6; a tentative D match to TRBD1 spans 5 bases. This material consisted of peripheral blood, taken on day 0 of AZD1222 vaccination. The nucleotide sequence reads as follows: TGTGCCAGCAGCCGCCTGGGGGGAGCACCCCTCCACTTT. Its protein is CASSRLGGAPLHF.